This entry features one TCR beta chain sequence. The sample is drawn from a study of shared clonotypes between healthy human individuals. In the CD4+ fraction, cells were divided into CD45RA+ naive and CD45RA-negative memory subsets. Only in-frame clones appear in the TCRdb table, and some are missing; sequencing was by immunoSEQ multiplex PCR. The sample comprises roughly 2.5 million clones, around nine tenths of which are singletons, and around 0.15% rests with the top ten. The CDR3 loop spans 14 amino acids. The V end was cut by 7 bases, the J end by 0 bases, with 13 bases between. Germline CDR1 MDHEN, CDR2 SYDVKM.

The chain links TRBV28 to TRBJ2-7, with D possibly TRBD2 on 5 matching bases. The receptor was derived from a man between 18 and 29 years old in good health. The sequenced material came from naive CD4+ T cells sorted from blood. Subset described: CD45RA+ positively selected. The CDR3 nucleotides read TGTGCCAGCAATAGCGACCCGGCCTCCTACGAGCAGTACTTC. Its protein product is CASNSDPASYEQYF. Based on the CDR3 plus reference TRBV28 and TRBJ2-7, the full variable domain is DVKVTQSSRYLVKRTGEKVFLECVQDMDHENMFWYRQDPGLGLRLIYFSYDVKMKEKGDIPEGYSVSREKKERFSLILESASTNQTSMYLCASNSDPASYEQYFGPGTRLTVT.